This TCR beta chain was profiled in a study of shared clonotypes between healthy human individuals. A note on this clone: Its target is not known.

Naive CD8 cells lacked CD45RO and underwent positive selection for CCR7, leaving out terminally differentiated effector memory CD45RA+ cells. Findings and limits, study-wide: The authors expected sequencing depth to affect clonotype sharing among donors.

The method was immunoSEQ multiplex PCR; TCRdb's version includes in-frame clones alone and lacks a portion of them. The repertoire has under 2,000,000 clones, approximately 94% of them found once; the top ten carry roughly 1%. The CDR3 has 16 residues. Germline lookup yields CDR1 SEHNR and CDR2 FQNEAQ (reference sequence). With 1 base removed from V and 9 bases from J, the gap between germline ends came to 19 bases. The chain has TRBV7-9 and TRBJ2-1; no clear D. The clonotype originates from a man aged 18 to 30 in good health. The specimen sequenced was naive CD8+ T cells sorted from blood. CDR3 DNA: TGTGCCAGCAGCTTAGAGGCGAACATTGCCCACCGTGAGCAGTTCTTC. Translation gives CASSLEANIAHREQFF.